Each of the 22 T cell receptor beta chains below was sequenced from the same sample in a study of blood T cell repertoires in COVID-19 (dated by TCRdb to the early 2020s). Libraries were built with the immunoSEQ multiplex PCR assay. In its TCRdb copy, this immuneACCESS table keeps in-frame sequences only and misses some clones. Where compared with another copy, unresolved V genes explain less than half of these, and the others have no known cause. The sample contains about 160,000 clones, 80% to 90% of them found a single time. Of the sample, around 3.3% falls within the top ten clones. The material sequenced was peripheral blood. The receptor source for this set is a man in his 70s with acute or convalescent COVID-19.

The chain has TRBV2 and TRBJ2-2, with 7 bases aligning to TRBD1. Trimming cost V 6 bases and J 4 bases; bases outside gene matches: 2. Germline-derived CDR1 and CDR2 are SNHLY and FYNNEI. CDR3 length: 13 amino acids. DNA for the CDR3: TGTGCCAGCAGGCCAGGGGGCACCGGGGAGCTGTTTTTT. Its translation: CASRPGGTGELFF.

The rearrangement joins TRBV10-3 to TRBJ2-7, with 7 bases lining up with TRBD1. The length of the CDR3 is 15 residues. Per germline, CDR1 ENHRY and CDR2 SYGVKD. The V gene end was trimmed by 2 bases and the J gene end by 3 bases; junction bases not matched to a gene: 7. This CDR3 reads CAISEPGGQFYEQYF. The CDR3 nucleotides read TGTGCCATCAGTGAGCCTGGGGGACAGTTCTACGAGCAGTACTTC.

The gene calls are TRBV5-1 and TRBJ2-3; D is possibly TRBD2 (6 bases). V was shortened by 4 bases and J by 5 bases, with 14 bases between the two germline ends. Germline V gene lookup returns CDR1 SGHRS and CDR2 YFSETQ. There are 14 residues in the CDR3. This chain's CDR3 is CASSPGTPGDTQYF. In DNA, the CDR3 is TGCGCCAGCAGCCCGGGGACTCCGGGAGATACGCAGTATTTT.

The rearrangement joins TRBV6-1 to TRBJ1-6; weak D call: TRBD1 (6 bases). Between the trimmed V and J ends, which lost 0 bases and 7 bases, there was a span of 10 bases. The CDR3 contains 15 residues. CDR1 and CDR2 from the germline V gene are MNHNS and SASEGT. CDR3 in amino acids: CASSEAGALNSPLHF. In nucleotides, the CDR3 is TGTGCCAGCAGTGAAGCGGGGGCGCTGAATTCACCCCTCCACTTT.

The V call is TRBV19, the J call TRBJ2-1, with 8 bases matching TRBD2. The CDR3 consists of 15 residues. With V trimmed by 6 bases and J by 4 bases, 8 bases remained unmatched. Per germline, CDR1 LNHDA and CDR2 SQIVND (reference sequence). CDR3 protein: CASRLSGAVYNEQFF. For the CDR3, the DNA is TGTGCCAGTAGACTTAGCGGGGCAGTATACAATGAGCAGTTCTTC.

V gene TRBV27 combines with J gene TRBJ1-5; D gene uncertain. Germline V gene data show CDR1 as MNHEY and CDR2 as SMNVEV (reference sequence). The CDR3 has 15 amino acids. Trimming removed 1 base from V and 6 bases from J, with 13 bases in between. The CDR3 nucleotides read TGTGCCAGCAGTTTATGGTCGGGTCCCGGTCAGCCCCAGCATTTT. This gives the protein CASSLWSGPGQPQHF.

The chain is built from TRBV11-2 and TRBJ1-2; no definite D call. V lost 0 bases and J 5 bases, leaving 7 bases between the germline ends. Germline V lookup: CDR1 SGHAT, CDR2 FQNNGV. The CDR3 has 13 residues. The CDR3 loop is CASSLDQIYGYTF. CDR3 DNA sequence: TGTGCCAGCAGCTTAGACCAGATTTATGGCTACACCTTC.

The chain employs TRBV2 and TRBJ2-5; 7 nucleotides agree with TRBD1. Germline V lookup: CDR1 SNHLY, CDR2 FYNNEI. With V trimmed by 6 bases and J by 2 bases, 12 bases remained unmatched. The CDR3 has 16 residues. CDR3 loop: CASSLPGAGGQETQYF. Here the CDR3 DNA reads TGTGCCAGCAGCCTACCTGGGGCAGGGGGACAAGAGACCCAGTACTTC.

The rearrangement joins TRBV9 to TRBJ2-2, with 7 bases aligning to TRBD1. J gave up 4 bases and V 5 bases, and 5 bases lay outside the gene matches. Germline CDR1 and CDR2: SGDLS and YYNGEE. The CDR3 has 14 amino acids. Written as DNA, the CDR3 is TGTGCCAGCAGGACAGGGTCGGTCACCGGGGAGCTGTTTTTT. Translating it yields CASRTGSVTGELFF.

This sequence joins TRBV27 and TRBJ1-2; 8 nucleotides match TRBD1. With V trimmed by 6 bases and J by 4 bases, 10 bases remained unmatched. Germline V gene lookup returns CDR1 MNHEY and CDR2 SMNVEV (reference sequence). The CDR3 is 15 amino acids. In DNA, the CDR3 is TGTGCCAGCAGGAAGACAGGGGAGCTGCTCTATGGCTACACCTTC. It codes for CASRKTGELLYGYTF.

CDR3 amino acids: CASSYSLRDSPLHF. The DNA of the CDR3 is TGTGCCAGCAGTTACTCTCTCCGAGATTCACCCCTCCACTTT. The chain combines TRBV6-6 with TRBJ1-6; D is ambiguous. The CDR3 runs 14 residues. Germline CDR1 is MNHNY and CDR2 is SVGAGI (reference sequence). Deletions cut 0 bases from V and 8 bases from J, with 8 bases between.

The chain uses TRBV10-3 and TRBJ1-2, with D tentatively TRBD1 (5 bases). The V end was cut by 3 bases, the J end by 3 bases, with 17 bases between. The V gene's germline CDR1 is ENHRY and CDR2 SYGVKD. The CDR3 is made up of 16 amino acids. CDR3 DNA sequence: TGTGCCATCAGTGACCCCCGGGGGGAGGGCTACTATGGCTACACCTTC. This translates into CAISDPRGEGYYGYTF.

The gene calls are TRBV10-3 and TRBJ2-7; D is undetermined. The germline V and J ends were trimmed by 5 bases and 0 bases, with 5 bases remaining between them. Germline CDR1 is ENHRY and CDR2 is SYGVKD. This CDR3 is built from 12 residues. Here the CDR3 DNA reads TGTGCCATCAGTATGAGCTCCTACGAGCAGTACTTC. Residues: CAISMSSYEQYF.

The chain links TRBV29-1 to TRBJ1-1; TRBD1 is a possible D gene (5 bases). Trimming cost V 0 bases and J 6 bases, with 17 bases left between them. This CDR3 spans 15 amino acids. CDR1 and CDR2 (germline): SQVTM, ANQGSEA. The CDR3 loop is CSVEEWGEGGPEAFF. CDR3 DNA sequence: TGCAGCGTTGAAGAGTGGGGGGAAGGCGGGCCTGAAGCTTTCTTT.

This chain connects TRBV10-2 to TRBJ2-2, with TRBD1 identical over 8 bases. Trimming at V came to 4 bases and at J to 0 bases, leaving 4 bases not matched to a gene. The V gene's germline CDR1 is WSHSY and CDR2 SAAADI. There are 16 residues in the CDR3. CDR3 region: CASSAPGGANTGELFF. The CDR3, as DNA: TGCGCCAGCAGTGCGCCAGGGGGCGCGAACACCGGGGAGCTGTTTTTT.

DNA of the CDR3: TGTGCCATCAGACCCGCTGGGCACGACCAAGAGACCCAGTACTTC. Translated, it gives CAIRPAGHDQETQYF. The V and J genes are TRBV10-3 and TRBJ2-5; D gene unclear. The V gene lost 6 bases and the J gene lost 0 bases, with 14 bases spanning the gap. CDR1 is ENHRY, CDR2 SYGVKD, per germline. There are 15 residues in the CDR3.

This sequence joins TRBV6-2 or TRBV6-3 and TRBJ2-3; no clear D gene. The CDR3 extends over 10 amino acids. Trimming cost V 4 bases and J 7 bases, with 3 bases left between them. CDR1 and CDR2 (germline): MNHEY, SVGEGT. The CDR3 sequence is CASSSNTQYF. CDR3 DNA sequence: TGTGCCAGCAGTTCCAATACGCAGTATTTT.

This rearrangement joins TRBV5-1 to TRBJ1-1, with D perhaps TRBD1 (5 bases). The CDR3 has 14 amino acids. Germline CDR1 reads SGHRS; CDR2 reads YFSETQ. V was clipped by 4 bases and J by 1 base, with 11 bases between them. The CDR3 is CASSAGRGNTEAFF. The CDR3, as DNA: TGCGCCAGCAGCGCAGGGAGGGGGAACACTGAAGCTTTCTTT.

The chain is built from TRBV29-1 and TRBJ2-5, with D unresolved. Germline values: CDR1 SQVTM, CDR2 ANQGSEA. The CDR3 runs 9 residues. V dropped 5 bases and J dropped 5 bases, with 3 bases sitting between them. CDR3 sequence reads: CSVSETQYF. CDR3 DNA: TGCAGCGTTAGCGAGACCCAGTACTTC.

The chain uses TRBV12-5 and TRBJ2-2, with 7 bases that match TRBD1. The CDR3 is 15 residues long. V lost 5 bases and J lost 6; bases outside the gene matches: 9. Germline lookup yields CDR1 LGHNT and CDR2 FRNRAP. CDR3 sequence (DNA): TGTGCTAGTGGTAGAGAGACGACAGGGTCCGGGGAGCTGTTTTTT. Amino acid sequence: CASGRETTGSGELFF.

The CDR3 loop reads CASSVGGGPYEQYF. The DNA of the CDR3 is TGTGCCAGCAGCGTAGGGGGGGGGCCCTACGAGCAGTACTTC. J is TRBJ2-7 and V is TRBV9; D possibly corresponds to TRBD2 (7 bases). CDR3 size: 14 residues. V dropped 0 bases and J dropped 2 bases, with 9 bases sitting between them. Germline V gene lookup returns CDR1 SGDLS and CDR2 YYNGEE.

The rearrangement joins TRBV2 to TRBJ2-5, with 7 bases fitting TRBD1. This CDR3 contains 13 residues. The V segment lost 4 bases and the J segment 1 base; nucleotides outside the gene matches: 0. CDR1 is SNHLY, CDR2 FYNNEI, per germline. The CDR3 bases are TGTGCCAGCAGTGGGGACAGCCAAGAGACCCAGTACTTC. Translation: CASSGDSQETQYF.